What follows is one T cell receptor (beta chain) and its context. Its antigen is as yet unknown. The data were taken from a study of long-term antiretroviral therapy in people with HIV. Overall study findings and caveats: Clonal expansions arising prior to ART prevailed in the repertoire at every time point. Nothing was known about ART adherence, viral resistance or changes in therapy. CDR3 length ranges were narrower in HIV repertoires than in controls.

At the survey level, the v3.0 immunoSEQ assay was run. Data came from immunoSEQ multiplex PCR; TCRdb stores just in-frame clones and leaves some out. The sample has 20,000 to 30,000 clones, 81% seen once; the top ten hold roughly 15%. Germline V gene lookup returns CDR1 SEHNR and CDR2 FQNEAQ (reference sequence). V lost 8 bases and J lost 0, with 9 bases in between. There are 13 residues in the CDR3. The source material was unsorted PBMCs, sampled at the start of antiretroviral therapy, before treatment. This sequence originates from a woman aged 18-29 years with HIV. The V and J genes are TRBV7-9 and TRBJ2-3; D is possibly TRBD1 (6 bases). CDR3: CASADRSTDTQYF. DNA for the CDR3: TGTGCCAGCGCCGACAGGAGCACAGATACGCAGTATTTT. Looking up the rest from reference TRBV7-9 and TRBJ2-3 gives the full variable domain: DTGVSQNPRHKITKRGQNVTFRCDPISEHNRLYWYRQTLGQGPEFLTYFQNEAQLEKSRLLSDRFSAERPKGSFSTLEIQRTEQGDSAMYLCASADRSTDTQYFGPGTRLTVL.